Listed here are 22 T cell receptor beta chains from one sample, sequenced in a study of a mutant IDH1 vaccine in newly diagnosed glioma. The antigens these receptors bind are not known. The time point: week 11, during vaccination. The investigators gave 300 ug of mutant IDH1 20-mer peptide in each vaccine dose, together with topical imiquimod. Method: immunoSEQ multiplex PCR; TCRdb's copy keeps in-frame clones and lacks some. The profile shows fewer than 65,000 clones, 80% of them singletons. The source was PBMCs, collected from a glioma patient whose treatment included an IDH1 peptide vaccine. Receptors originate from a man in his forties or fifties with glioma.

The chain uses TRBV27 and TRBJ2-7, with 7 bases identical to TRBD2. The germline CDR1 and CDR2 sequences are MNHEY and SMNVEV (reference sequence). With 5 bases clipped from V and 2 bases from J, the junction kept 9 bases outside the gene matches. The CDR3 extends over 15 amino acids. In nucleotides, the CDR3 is TGTGCCAGCAGTCCCTACCCTAGCGGAGCCTACGAGCAGTACTTC. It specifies CASSPYPSGAYEQYF.

The CDR3 loop is CASSLRTGYNSPLHF. The CDR3, as DNA: TGTGCCAGCAGCTTGAGGACGGGGTATAATTCACCCCTCCACTTT. The chain joins TRBV5-6 to TRBJ1-6; D is undetermined. With 1 base removed from V and 4 bases from J, the gap between germline ends came to 9 bases. The length of the CDR3 is 15 residues. Germline CDR1 SGHDT, CDR2 YYEEEE.

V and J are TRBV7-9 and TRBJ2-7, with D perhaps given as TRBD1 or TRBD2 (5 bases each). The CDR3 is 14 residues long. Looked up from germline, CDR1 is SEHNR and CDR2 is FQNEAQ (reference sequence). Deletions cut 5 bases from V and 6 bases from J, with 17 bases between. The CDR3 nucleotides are TGTGCCAGCAGCATTACCGGGACGAAGGGCGAGCAGTACTTC. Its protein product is CASSITGTKGEQYF.

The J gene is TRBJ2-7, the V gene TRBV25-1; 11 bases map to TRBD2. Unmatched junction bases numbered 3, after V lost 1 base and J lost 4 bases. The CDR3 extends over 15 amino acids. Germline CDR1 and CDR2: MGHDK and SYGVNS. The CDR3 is CASSELGTSGYEQYF. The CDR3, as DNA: TGTGCCAGCAGTGAATTAGGGACTAGCGGATACGAGCAGTACTTC.

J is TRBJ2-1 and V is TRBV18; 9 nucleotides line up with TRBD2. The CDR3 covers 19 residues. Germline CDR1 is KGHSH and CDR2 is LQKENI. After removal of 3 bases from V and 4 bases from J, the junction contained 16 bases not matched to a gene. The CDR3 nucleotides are TGTGCCAGCTCACCCTCCACCGGGAATAGCGGGGGAATGTACAATGAGCAGTTCTTC. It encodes CASSPSTGNSGGMYNEQFF.

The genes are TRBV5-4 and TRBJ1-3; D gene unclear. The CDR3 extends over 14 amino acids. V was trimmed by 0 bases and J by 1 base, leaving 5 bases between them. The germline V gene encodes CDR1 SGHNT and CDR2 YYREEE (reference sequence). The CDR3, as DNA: TGTGCCAGCAGCTTGGATGGGTCTGGAAACACCATATATTTT. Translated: CASSLDGSGNTIYF.

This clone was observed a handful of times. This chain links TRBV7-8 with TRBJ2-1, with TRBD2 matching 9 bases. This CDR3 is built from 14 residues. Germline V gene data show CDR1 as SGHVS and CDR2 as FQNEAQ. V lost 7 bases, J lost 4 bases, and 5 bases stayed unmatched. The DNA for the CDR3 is TGTGCCAGCATAGTAGCGGGGGTTTACAATGAGCAGTTCTTC. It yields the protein CASIVAGVYNEQFF. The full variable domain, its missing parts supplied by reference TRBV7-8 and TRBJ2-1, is GAGVSQSPRYKVAKRGQDVALRCDPISGHVSLFWYQQALGQGPEFLTYFQNEAQLDKSGLPSDRFFAERPEGSVSTLKIQRTQQEDSAVYLCASIVAGVYNEQFFGPGTRLTVL.

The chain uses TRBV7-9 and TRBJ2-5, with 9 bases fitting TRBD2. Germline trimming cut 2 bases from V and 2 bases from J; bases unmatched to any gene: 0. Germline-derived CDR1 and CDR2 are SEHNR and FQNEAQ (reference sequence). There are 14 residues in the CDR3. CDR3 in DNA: TGTGCCAGCAGCTTACTAGCGGGGCAAGAGACCCAGTACTTC. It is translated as CASSLLAGQETQYF.

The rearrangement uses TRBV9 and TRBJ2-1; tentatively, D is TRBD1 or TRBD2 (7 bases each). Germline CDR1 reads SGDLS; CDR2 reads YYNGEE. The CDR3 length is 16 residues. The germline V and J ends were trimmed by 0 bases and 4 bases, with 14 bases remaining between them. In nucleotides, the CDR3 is TGTGCCAGCAGCGTAGCTACGCAGGGGGGGTACAATGAGCAGTTCTTC. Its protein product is CASSVATQGGYNEQFF. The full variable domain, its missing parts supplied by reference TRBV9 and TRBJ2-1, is DSGVTQTPKHLITATGQRVTLRCSPRSGDLSVYWYQQSLDQGLQFLIQYYNGEERAKGNILERFSAQQFPDLHSELNLSSLELGDSALYFCASSVATQGGYNEQFFGPGTRLTVL.

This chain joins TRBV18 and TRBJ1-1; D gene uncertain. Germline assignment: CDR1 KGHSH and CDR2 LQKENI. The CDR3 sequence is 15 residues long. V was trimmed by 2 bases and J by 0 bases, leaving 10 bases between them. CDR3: CASSPGSRLNTEAFF. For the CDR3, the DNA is TGTGCCAGCTCACCAGGGTCCAGGCTGAACACTGAAGCTTTCTTT.

CDR3 residues: CASTQPPWDTQYF. The CDR3 DNA reads TGTGCCAGCACCCAACCGCCCTGGGATACGCAGTATTTT. The chain is built from TRBV27 and TRBJ2-3; D gene ambiguous. The germline V gene encodes CDR1 MNHEY and CDR2 SMNVEV (reference sequence). The CDR3 is made up of 13 amino acids. With 7 bases removed from V and 6 bases from J, the gap between germline ends came to 14 bases.

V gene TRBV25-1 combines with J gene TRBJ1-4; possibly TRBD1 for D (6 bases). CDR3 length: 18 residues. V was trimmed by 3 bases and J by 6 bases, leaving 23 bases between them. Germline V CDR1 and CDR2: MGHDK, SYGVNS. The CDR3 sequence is CASSDLVRSSGVDEKLFF. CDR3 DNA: TGTGCCAGCAGTGATCTCGTGAGATCCTCAGGGGTGGATGAAAAACTGTTTTTT.

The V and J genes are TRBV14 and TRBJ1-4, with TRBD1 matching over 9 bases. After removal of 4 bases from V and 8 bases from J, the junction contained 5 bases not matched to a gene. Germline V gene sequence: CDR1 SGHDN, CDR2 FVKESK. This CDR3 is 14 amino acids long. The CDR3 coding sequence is TGTGCCAGCAGCCCCGTACAGGGGGCCGAAAAACTGTTTTTT. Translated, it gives CASSPVQGAEKLFF. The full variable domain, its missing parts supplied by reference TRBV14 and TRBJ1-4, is EAGVTQFPSHSVIEKGQTVTLRCDPISGHDNLYWYRRVMGKEIKFLLHFVKESKQDESGMPNNRFLAERTGGTYSTLKVQPAELEDSGVYFCASSPVQGAEKLFFGSGTQLSVL.

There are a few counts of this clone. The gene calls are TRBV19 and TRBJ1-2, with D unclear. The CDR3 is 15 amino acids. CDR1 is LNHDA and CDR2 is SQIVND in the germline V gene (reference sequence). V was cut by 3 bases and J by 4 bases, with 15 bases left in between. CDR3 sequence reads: CASSIDSRAIYGYTF. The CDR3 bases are TGTGCCAGTAGTATCGACTCCCGGGCCATCTATGGCTACACCTTC.

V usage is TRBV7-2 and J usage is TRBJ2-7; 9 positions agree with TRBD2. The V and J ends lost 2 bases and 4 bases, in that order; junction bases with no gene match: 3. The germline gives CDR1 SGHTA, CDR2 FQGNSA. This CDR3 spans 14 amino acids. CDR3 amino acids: CASSLLAGRYEQYF. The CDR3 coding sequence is TGTGCCAGCAGCTTACTAGCGGGGCGGTACGAGCAGTACTTC.

The CDR3 DNA reads TGTGCCAGCTCACCGACGACTAGCGGGACCAACGAGCAGTACTTC. This codes for CASSPTTSGTNEQYF. This chain uses TRBV18 with TRBJ2-7; 11 positions agree with TRBD2. Germline lookup yields CDR1 KGHSH and CDR2 LQKENI. The length of the CDR3 is 15 residues. V lost 3 bases, J lost 5 bases, and 6 bases stayed unmatched.

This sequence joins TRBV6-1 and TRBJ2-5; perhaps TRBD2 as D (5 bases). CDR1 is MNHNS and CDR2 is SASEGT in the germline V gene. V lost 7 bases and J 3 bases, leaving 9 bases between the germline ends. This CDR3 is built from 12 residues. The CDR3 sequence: CASIIGEETQYF. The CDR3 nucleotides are TGTGCCAGCATAATCGGGGAAGAGACCCAGTACTTC.

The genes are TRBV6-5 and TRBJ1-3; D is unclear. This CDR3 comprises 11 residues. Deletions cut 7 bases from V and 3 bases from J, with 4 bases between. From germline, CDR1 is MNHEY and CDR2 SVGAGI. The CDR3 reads CASTGGNTIYF. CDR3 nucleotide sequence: TGTGCCAGCACCGGTGGAAACACCATATATTTT.

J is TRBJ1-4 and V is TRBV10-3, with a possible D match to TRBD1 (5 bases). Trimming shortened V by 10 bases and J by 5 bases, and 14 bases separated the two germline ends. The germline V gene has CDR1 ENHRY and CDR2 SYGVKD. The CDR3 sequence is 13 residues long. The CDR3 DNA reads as TGTGCCACCGGGGGGGAAATCAATGAAAAACTGTTTTTT. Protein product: CATGGEINEKLFF.

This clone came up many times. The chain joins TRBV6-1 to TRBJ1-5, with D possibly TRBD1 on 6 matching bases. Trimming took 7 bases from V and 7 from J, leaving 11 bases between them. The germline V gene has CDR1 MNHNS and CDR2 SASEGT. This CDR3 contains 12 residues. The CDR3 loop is CASTTGIQPQHF. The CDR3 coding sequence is TGTGCCAGCACAACAGGGATACAGCCCCAGCATTTT.

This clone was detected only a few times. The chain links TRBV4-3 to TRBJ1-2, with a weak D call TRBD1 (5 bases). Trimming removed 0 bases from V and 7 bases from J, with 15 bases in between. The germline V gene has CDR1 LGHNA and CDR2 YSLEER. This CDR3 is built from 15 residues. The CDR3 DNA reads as TGCGCCAGCAGCCAAGATCGAGGGGATGGAACTGGCTACACCTTC. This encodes CASSQDRGDGTGYTF.

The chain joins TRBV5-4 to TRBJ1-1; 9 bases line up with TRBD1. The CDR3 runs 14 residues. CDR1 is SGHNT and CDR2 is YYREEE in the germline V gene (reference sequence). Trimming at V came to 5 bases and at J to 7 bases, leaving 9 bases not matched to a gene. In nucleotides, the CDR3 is TGTGCCAGCAGGAGGGACAGGGCGGCCGGTGAAGCTTTCTTT. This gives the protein CASRRDRAAGEAFF. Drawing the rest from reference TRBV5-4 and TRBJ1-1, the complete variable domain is ETGVTQSPTHLIKTRGQQVTLRCSSQSGHNTVSWYQQALGQGPQFIFQYYREEENGRGNFPPRFSGLQFPNYSSELNVNALELDDSALYLCASRRDRAAGEAFFGQGTRLTVV.